This T cell receptor (beta chain) comes out of a study of response to subunit inactivated influenza vaccine. In germline, CDR1 is SGHKS, CDR2 YYEKEE (reference sequence). V lost 4 bases, J lost 1 base, and 5 bases stayed unmatched. The CDR3 is made up of 15 amino acids. MiXCR, applied by TCRdb to the RT-PCR reads, yields one record per CDR3 protein. The sample has more than 450,000 distinct CDR3 sequences, 7.6% seen once. This clonotype showed up just a few times. The input for sequencing was PBMCs from blood, taken around 25 months after vaccination. The chain recombines TRBV5-5 with TRBJ2-5; 9 nucleotides agree with TRBD1. The TCR was taken from a man between 50 and 69 years old who received an inactivated influenza vaccine. The CDR3 loop reads CASSGRDRVQETQYF. The CDR3 coding sequence is TGTGCCAGCAGCGGCCGGGACAGGGTCCAAGAGACCCAGTACTTC.